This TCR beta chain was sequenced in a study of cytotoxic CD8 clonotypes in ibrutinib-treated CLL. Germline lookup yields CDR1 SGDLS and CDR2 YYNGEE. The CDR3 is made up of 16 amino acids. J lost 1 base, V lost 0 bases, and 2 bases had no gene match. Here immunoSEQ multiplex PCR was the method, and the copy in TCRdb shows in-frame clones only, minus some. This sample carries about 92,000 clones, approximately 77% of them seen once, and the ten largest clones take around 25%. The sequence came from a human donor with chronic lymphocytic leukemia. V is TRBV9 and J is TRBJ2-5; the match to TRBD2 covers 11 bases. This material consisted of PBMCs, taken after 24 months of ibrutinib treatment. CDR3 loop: CASSVGSGRVQETQYF. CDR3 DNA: TGTGCCAGCAGCGTAGGTAGCGGGAGGGTCCAAGAGACCCAGTACTTC.